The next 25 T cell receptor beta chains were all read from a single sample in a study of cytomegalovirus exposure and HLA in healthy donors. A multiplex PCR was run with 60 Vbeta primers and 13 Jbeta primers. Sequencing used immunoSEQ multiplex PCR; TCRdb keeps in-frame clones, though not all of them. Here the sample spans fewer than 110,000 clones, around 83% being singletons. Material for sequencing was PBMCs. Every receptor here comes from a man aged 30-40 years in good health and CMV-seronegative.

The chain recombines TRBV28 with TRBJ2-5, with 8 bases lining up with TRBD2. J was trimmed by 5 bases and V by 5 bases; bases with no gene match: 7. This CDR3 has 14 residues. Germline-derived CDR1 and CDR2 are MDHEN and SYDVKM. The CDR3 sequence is CASSPSGSGETQYF. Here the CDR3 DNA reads TGTGCCAGCAGTCCCAGCGGGAGCGGCGAGACCCAGTACTTC.

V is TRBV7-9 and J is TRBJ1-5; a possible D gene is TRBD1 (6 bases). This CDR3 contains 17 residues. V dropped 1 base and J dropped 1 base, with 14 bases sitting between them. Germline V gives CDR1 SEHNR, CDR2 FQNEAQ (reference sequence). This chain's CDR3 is CASSLEWGPVSNQPQHF. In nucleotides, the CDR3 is TGTGCCAGCAGCTTAGAATGGGGGCCGGTAAGCAATCAGCCCCAGCATTTT. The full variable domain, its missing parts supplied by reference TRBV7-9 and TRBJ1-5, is DTGVSQNPRHKITKRGQNVTFRCDPISEHNRLYWYRQTLGQGPEFLTYFQNEAQLEKSRLLSDRFSAERPKGSFSTLEIQRTEQGDSAMYLCASSLEWGPVSNQPQHFGDGTRLSIL.

This CDR3 is CASSRRPDRDGAFF. Here the CDR3 DNA reads TGTGCCAGCAGCCGACGACCAGACAGGGATGGAGCTTTCTTT. This chain links TRBV14 with TRBJ1-1; 7 positions agree with TRBD1. CDR3 size: 14 residues. Per the germline V gene, CDR1 is SGHDN and CDR2 is FVKESK. Trimming at V came to 4 bases and at J to 10 bases, leaving 12 bases not matched to a gene. Using reference TRBV14 and TRBJ1-1 for the parts outside the CDR3, the full variable domain is EAGVTQFPSHSVIEKGQTVTLRCDPISGHDNLYWYRRVMGKEIKFLLHFVKESKQDESGMPNNRFLAERTGGTYSTLKVQPAELEDSGVYFCASSRRPDRDGAFFGQGTRLTVV.

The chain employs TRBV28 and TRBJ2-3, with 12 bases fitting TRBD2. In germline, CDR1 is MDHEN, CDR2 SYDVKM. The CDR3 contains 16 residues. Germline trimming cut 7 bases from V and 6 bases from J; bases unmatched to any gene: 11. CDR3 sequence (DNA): TGTGCCAGCATGTCGACTAGCGGGAGCCCCAGGGATACGCAGTATTTT. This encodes CASMSTSGSPRDTQYF.

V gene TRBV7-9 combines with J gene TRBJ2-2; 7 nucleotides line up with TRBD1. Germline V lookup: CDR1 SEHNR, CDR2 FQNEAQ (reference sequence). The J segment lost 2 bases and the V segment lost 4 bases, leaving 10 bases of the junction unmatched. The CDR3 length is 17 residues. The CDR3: CASSYPTGTVNTGELFF. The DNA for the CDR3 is TGTGCCAGCAGCTACCCGACCGGGACAGTTAACACCGGGGAGCTGTTTTTT.

In nucleotides, the CDR3 is TGCAGTGGCACACACCAAGAGACCCAGTACTTC. Its translation is CSGTHQETQYF. The rearrangement links TRBV20-1 to TRBJ2-5, with D hard to call. The CDR3 extends over 11 amino acids. V lost 7 bases and J 0 bases, leaving 6 bases between the germline ends. Germline CDR1 reads DFQATT; CDR2 reads SNEGSKA (reference sequence).

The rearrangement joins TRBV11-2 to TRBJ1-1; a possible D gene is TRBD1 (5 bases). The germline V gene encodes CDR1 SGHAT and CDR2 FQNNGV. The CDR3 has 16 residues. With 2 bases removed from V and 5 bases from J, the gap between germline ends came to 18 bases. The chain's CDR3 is CASSLLTAPLGTEAFF. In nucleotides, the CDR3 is TGTGCCAGCAGCTTACTGACAGCCCCCCTCGGGACTGAAGCTTTCTTT.

This CDR3 is CASSVRQAGLDEQFF. The DNA of the CDR3 is TGTGCCAGCAGTGTAAGACAGGCTGGTCTCGATGAGCAGTTCTTC. V gene TRBV6-1 combines with J gene TRBJ2-1; tentatively, D is TRBD1 (6 bases). The CDR3 is 15 amino acids. Trimming removed 4 bases at V and 8 bases at J, with 18 bases between. The germline V gene has CDR1 MNHNS and CDR2 SASEGT.

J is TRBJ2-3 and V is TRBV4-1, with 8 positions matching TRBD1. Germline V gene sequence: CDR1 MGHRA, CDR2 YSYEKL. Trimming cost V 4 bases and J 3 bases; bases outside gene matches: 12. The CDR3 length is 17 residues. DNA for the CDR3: TGCGCCAGCAGCCCCCTAGGTGTAAGGACAGGGACAGATACGCAGTATTTT. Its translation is CASSPLGVRTGTDTQYF.

CDR3 in DNA: TGTGCCAGCAGTGTGGACAGTAACTATGGCTACACCTTC. Protein product: CASSVDSNYGYTF. This chain uses TRBV2 with TRBJ1-2; a weak D match, TRBD1 (6 bases). CDR3 length: 13 amino acids. Germline V gene data show CDR1 as SNHLY and CDR2 as FYNNEI. Trimming removed 4 bases from V and 1 base from J, with 7 bases in between.

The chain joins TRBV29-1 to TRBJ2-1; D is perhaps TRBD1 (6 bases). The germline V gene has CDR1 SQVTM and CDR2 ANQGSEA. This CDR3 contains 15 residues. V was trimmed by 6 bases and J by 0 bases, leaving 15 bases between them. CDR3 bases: TGCAGCGTCCTAGTAAGACAGGTCTCCTACAATGAGCAGTTCTTC. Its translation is CSVLVRQVSYNEQFF.

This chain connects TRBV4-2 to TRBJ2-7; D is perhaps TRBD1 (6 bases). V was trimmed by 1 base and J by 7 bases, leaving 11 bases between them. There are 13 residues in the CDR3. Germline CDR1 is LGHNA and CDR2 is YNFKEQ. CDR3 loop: CASSQGRGREQYF. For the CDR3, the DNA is TGTGCCAGCAGCCAAGGCAGGGGCCGGGAGCAGTACTTC.

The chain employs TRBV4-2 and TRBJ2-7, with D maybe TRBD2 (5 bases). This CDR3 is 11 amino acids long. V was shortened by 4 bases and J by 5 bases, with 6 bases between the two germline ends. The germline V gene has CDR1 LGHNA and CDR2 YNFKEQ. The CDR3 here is CASSRSDEQYF. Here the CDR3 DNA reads TGTGCCAGCAGCCGTAGCGACGAGCAGTACTTC.

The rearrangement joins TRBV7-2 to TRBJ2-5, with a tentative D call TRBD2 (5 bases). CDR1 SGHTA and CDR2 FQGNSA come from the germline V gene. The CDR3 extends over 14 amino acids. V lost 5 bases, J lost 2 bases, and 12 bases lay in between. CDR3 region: CASSPQAAQETQYF. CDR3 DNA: TGTGCCAGCAGCCCGCAAGCGGCACAAGAGACCCAGTACTTC. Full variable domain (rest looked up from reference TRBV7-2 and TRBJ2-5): GAGVSQSPSNKVTEKGKDVELRCDPISGHTALYWYRQSLGQGLEFLIYFQGNSAPDKSGLPSDRFSAERTGGSVSTLTIQRTQQEDSAVYLCASSPQAAQETQYFGPGTRLLVL.

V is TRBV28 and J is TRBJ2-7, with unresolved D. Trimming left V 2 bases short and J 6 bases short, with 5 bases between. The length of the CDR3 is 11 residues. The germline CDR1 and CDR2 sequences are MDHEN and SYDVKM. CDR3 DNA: TGTGCCAGCAGTTTACTTCGCGAGCAGTACTTC. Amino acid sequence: CASSLLREQYF.

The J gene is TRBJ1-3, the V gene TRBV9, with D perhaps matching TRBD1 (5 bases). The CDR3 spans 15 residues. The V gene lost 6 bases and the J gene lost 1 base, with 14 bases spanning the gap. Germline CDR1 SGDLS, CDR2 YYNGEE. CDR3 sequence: CASTGGGSSGNTIYF. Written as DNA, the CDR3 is TGTGCCAGCACCGGCGGGGGGTCGTCTGGAAACACCATATATTTT.

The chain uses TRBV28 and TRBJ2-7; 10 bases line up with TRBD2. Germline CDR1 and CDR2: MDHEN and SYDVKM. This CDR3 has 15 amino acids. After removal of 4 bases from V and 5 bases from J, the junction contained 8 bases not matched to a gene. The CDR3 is CASSSSASGRHEQYF. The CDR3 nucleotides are TGTGCCAGCAGTTCCTCAGCTAGCGGGAGACACGAGCAGTACTTC.

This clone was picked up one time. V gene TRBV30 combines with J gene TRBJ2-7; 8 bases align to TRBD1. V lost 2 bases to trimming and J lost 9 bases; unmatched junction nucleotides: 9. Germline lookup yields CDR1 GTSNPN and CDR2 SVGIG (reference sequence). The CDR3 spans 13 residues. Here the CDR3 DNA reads TGTGCCTGGAGTTCCGGACAGGGACGATCGCAGTACTTC. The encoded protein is CAWSSGQGRSQYF. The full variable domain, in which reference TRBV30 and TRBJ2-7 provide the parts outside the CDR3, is SQTIHQWPATLVQPVGSPLSLECTVEGTSNPNLYWYRQAAGRGLQLLFYSVGIGQISSEVPQNLSASRPQDRQFILSSKKLLLSDSGFYLCAWSSGQGRSQYFGPGTRLTVT.

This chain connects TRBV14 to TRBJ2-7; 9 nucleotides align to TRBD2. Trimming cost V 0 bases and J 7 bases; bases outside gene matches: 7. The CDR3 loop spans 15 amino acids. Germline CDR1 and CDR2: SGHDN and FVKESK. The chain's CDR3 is CASSQELAGTKEQYF. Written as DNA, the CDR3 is TGTGCCAGCAGCCAAGAACTAGCGGGTACTAAGGAGCAGTACTTC.

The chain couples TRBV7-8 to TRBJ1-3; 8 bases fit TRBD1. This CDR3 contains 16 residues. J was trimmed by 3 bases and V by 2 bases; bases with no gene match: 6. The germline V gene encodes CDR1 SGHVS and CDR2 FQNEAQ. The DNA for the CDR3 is TGTGCCAGCAGCTTATCCCAGGGGGCCGTTGGAAACACCATATATTTT. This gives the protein CASSLSQGAVGNTIYF.

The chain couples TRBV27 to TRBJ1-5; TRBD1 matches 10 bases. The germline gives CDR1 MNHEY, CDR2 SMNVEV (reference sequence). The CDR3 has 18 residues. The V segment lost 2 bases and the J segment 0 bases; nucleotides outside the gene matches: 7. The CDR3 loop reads CASSLIWDRGHSNQPQHF. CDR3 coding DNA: TGTGCCAGCAGTTTAATTTGGGACAGGGGACATAGCAATCAGCCCCAGCATTTT.

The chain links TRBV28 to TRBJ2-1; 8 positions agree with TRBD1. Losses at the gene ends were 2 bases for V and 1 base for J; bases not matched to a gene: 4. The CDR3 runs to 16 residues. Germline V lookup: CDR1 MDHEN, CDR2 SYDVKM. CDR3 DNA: TGTGCCAGCAGTTTACGGACAGGGCATTCCTACAATGAGCAGTTCTTC. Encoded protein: CASSLRTGHSYNEQFF. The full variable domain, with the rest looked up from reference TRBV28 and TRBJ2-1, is DVKVTQSSRYLVKRTGEKVFLECVQDMDHENMFWYRQDPGLGLRLIYFSYDVKMKEKGDIPEGYSVSREKKERFSLILESASTNQTSMYLCASSLRTGHSYNEQFFGPGTRLTVL.

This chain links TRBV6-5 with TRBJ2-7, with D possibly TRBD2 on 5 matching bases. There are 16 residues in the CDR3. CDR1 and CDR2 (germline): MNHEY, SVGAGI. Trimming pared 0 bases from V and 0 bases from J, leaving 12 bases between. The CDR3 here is CASSYSSGESSYEQYF. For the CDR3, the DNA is TGTGCCAGCAGTTACTCCTCCGGGGAAAGCTCCTACGAGCAGTACTTC.

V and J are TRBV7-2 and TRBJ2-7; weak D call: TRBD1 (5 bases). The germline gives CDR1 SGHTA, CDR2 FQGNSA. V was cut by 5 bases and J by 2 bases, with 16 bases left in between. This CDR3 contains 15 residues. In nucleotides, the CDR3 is TGTGCCAGCAGCCCCTTGGGGCCCCTTACCTACGAGCAGTACTTC. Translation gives CASSPLGPLTYEQYF.

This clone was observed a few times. The CDR3 loop reads CASGPLQGPADTQYF. CDR3 DNA: TGTGCCAGCGGGCCCTTACAGGGCCCGGCAGATACGCAGTATTTT. The rearrangement links TRBV14 to TRBJ2-3, with D perhaps TRBD1 (6 bases). Trimming left V 8 bases short and J 4 bases short, with 19 bases between. This CDR3 comprises 15 residues. CDR1 is SGHDN, CDR2 FVKESK, per germline.